The T cell receptor beta chain under discussion was sequenced for a study of shared clonotypes between healthy human individuals. Study-level background: Those who served as donors were a couple of women and three men between the ages of 18 and 49.

The germline V gene encodes CDR1 MRHNA and CDR2 SNTAGT. V shed 3 bases and J shed 2 bases, with 6 bases lying between them. The CDR3 is made up of 13 amino acids. Unsorted samples used some 90 million PBMCs for genomic DNA. Scientists sequenced DNA from unsorted PBMC on ten immunoSEQ deep assay plates. Measured with immunoSEQ multiplex PCR; TCRdb has only the in-frame clones, and not every one. There are about half a million clones in the sample; about 80% occur only once, and over 9.5% lies in the top ten. Sequencing input: PBMCs. V is TRBV6-4 and J is TRBJ2-3, with no clear D. The clonotype originates from a woman in her thirties or forties in good health. Some clones in this sample may be carry-over from other donors' samples. CDR3 DNA: TGTGCCAGCAGTGAGGGCGCCACAGATACGCAGTATTTT. Translation gives CASSEGATDTQYF.